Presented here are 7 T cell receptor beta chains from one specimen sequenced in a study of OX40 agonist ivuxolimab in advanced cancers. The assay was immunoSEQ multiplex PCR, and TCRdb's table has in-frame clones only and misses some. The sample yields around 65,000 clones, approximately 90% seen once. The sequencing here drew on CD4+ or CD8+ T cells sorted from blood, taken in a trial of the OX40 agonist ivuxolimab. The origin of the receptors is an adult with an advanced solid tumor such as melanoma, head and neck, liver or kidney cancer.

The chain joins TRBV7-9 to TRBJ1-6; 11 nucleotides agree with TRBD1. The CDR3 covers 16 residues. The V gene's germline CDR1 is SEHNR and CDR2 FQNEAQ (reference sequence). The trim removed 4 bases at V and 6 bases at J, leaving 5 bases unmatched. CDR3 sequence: CASSSRTGGGNSPLHF. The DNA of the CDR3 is TGTGCCAGCAGCTCGAGGACAGGGGGCGGTAATTCACCCCTCCACTTT.

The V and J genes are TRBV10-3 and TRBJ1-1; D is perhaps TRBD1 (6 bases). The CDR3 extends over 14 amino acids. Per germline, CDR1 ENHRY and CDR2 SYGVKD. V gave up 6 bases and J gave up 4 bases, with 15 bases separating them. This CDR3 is CAIRQGIEATEAFF. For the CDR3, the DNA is TGTGCCATCAGGCAGGGGATCGAGGCCACTGAAGCTTTCTTT.

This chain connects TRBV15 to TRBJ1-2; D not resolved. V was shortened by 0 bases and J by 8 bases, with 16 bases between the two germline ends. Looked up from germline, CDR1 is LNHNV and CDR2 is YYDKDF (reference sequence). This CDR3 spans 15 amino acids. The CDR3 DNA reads TGTGCCACCAGCAGAGATACCGGGCCAGGCGGGGGCTACACCTTC. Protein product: CATSRDTGPGGGYTF.

The CDR3 protein is CASSLVVKGRGEQYF. The CDR3 region has the DNA TGTGCCAGCAGCTTGGTGGTAAAGGGTCGGGGCGAGCAGTACTTC. J is TRBJ2-7 and V is TRBV5-5, with TRBD2 as a possible D gene (5 bases). The CDR3 is made up of 15 amino acids. The ends were cut back, 0 bases at V and 6 bases at J, with 16 bases in the middle. The germline V gene encodes CDR1 SGHKS and CDR2 YYEKEE (reference sequence).

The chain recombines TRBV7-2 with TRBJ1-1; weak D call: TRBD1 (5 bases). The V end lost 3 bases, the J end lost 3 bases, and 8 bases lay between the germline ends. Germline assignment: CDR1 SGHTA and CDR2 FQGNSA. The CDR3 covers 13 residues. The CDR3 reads CASSFQGDTEAFF. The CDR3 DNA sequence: TGTGCCAGCAGCTTTCAGGGAGACACTGAAGCTTTCTTT.

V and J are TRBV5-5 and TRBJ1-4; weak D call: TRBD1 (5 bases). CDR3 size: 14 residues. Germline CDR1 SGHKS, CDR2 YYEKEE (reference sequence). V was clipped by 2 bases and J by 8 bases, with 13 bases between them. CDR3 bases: TGTGCCAGCAGCTTTTCGGAGCCAGGGGAAAAACTGTTTTTT. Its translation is CASSFSEPGEKLFF.

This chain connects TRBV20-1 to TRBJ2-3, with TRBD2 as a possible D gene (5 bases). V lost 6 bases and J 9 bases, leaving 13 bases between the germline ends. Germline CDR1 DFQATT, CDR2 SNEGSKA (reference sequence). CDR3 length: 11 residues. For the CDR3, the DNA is TGCAGTGCCCCCTCCGGGAAGACGCAGTATTTT. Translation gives CSAPSGKTQYF.